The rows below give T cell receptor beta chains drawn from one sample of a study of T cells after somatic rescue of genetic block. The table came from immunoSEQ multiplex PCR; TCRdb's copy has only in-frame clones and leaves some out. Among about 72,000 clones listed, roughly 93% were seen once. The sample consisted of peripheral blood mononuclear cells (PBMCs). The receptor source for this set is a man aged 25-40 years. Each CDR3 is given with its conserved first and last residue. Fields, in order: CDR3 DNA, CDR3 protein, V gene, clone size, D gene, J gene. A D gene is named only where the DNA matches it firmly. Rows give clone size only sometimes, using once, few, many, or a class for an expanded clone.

CDR3nt: TGTGCCTGGGGCGATACAGGGTTGGGTTCACCCCTCCACTTT
CDR3aa: CAWGDTGLGSPLHF
v_gene: TRBV30
abundance: .
d_gene: .
j_gene: TRBJ1-6

CDR3nt: TGTGCCAGCAGCGTACCAGGGACAGATACGCAGTATTTT
CDR3aa: CASSVPGTDTQYF
v_gene: TRBV9
abundance: .
d_gene: .
j_gene: TRBJ2-3

CDR3nt: TGCGCCAGCAGCCCCCGGACTAGCGGGGGGATGACGAACACCGGGGAGCTGTTTTTT
CDR3aa: CASSPRTSGGMTNTGELFF
v_gene: TRBV4-1
abundance: .
d_gene: TRBD2
j_gene: TRBJ2-2

CDR3nt: TGTGCCAGCAGTTACTCCGGCCGGAGCTCCTACAATGAGCAGTTCTTC
CDR3aa: CASSYSGRSSYNEQFF
v_gene: TRBV6-7
abundance: .
d_gene: .
j_gene: TRBJ2-1

CDR3nt: TGCGCCAGCAGTGATGGACAGGGGGGGAACAATGAGCAGTTCTTC
CDR3aa: CASSDGQGGNNEQFF
v_gene: TRBV10-1
abundance: .
d_gene: TRBD1
j_gene: TRBJ2-1

CDR3nt: TGTGCCAGCAGCCCCAAGACACGGCTTAATGAAAAACTGTTTTTT
CDR3aa: CASSPKTRLNEKLFF
v_gene: TRBV7-9
abundance: few
d_gene: .
j_gene: TRBJ1-4

CDR3nt: TGTGCCAGCAGCCCCCGGGGGTGGGGCGAATTCAACACCGGGGAGCTGTTTTTT
CDR3aa: CASSPRGWGEFNTGELFF
v_gene: TRBV13
abundance: few
d_gene: .
j_gene: TRBJ2-2

CDR3nt: TGTGCCAGCAGCGAACAGGAAGCCAAAAACATTCAGTACTTC
CDR3aa: CASSEQEAKNIQYF
v_gene: TRBV6-1
abundance: .
d_gene: .
j_gene: TRBJ2-4

CDR3nt: TGTGCCAGCTCCAAGGGGGCTAGCGGGGCGAACACCGGGGAGCTGTTTTTT
CDR3aa: CASSKGASGANTGELFF
v_gene: TRBV18
abundance: .
d_gene: TRBD2
j_gene: TRBJ2-2

CDR3nt: TGCGCCAGCAGCGCGACCGGGACCCAAATCAGCGGGCAGTTCTTC
CDR3aa: CASSATGTQISGQFF
v_gene: TRBV5-1
abundance: .
d_gene: .
j_gene: TRBJ2-1

CDR3nt: TGTGCCTGGTTAGCGGGGGTCACAGATACGCAGTATTTT
CDR3aa: CAWLAGVTDTQYF
v_gene: TRBV30
abundance: .
d_gene: TRBD2
j_gene: TRBJ2-3

CDR3nt: TGCGCCAGCAGTGGGGGGGGTGCGGGAGAAGAGACCCAGTACTTC
CDR3aa: CASSGGGAGEETQYF
v_gene: TRBV10-2
abundance: .
d_gene: TRBD2
j_gene: TRBJ2-5

CDR3nt: TGTGCCAGCAGTTTGGGCGAAAACTCTGGGGCCAACGTCCTGACTTTC
CDR3aa: CASSLGENSGANVLTF
v_gene: TRBV28
abundance: few
d_gene: .
j_gene: TRBJ2-6

CDR3nt: TGTGCCAGCAGTTATGGGGGGACAGCAGAACAAGAGACCCAGTACTTC
CDR3aa: CASSYGGTAEQETQYF
v_gene: TRBV6-5
abundance: .
d_gene: .
j_gene: TRBJ2-5

CDR3nt: TGTGCCAGCAGTTTCCCCACCGGGACAAGCTACGAGCAGTACTTC
CDR3aa: CASSFPTGTSYEQYF
v_gene: TRBV28
abundance: .
d_gene: .
j_gene: TRBJ2-7

CDR3nt: TGTGCCAGCAGCTTGGAGGGTAGCGGAGAAGAGACCCAGTACTTC
CDR3aa: CASSLEGSGEETQYF
v_gene: TRBV5-5
abundance: .
d_gene: .
j_gene: TRBJ2-5

CDR3nt: TGTGCCAGCAGCTTAAGCCCAGGGGGTTCCGGGGAGCTGTTTTTT
CDR3aa: CASSLSPGGSGELFF
v_gene: TRBV7-2
abundance: .
d_gene: TRBD1
j_gene: TRBJ2-2

CDR3nt: TGCGCCAGCGGGACTAGCGGAGGCACAGATACGCAGTATTTT
CDR3aa: CASGTSGGTDTQYF
v_gene: TRBV4-1
abundance: .
d_gene: TRBD2
j_gene: TRBJ2-3

CDR3nt: TGCAGCGTGGACGGGACCAGCTATGGCTACACCTTC
CDR3aa: CSVDGTSYGYTF
v_gene: TRBV29-1
abundance: .
d_gene: .
j_gene: TRBJ1-2

CDR3nt: TGTGCCAGCAGCCAGTCGACTAGCGGGAGCTACAATGAGCAGTTCTTC
CDR3aa: CASSQSTSGSYNEQFF
v_gene: TRBV6-6
abundance: .
d_gene: TRBD2
j_gene: TRBJ2-1

CDR3nt: TGTGCCAGCCTGCGTCCGGGAGGGGAGACCCAGTACTTC
CDR3aa: CASLRPGGETQYF
v_gene: TRBV28
abundance: .
d_gene: TRBD2
j_gene: TRBJ2-5

CDR3nt: TGTGCCAGCAGCTTAGGGACAGGGGTTAATTCACCCCTCCACTTT
CDR3aa: CASSLGTGVNSPLHF
v_gene: TRBV13
abundance: .
d_gene: TRBD1
j_gene: TRBJ1-6

CDR3nt: TGTGCCAGCAGCGCCGGGACTAGCCGGACCGGGGAGCTGTTTTTT
CDR3aa: CASSAGTSRTGELFF
v_gene: TRBV5-4
abundance: .
d_gene: TRBD2
j_gene: TRBJ2-2

CDR3nt: TGTGCCAGCACCTCGGGGGGTGAGCAGTTCTTC
CDR3aa: CASTSGGEQFF
v_gene: TRBV7-3
abundance: .
d_gene: TRBD2
j_gene: TRBJ2-1

CDR3nt: TGTGCCAGCAGCGGGCGGGACAGTCACACTGAAGCTTTCTTT
CDR3aa: CASSGRDSHTEAFF
v_gene: TRBV5-6
abundance: once
d_gene: TRBD1
j_gene: TRBJ1-1

CDR3nt: TGTGCCAGCAGCCGACGAAGGACTAGCGGGAGTGGGGAGACCCAGTACTTC
CDR3aa: CASSRRRTSGSGETQYF
v_gene: TRBV9
abundance: .
d_gene: TRBD2
j_gene: TRBJ2-5

CDR3nt: TGTGCCAGCAGACTAGACAGGTCCTTCGACGAGCAGTACTTC
CDR3aa: CASRLDRSFDEQYF
v_gene: TRBV6-5
abundance: .
d_gene: .
j_gene: TRBJ2-7

CDR3nt: TGTGCCAGCTCACCTTGGACAGGACGGGCCTCGAACACTGAAGCTTTCTTT
CDR3aa: CASSPWTGRASNTEAFF
v_gene: TRBV18
abundance: .
d_gene: TRBD1
j_gene: TRBJ1-1

CDR3nt: TGTGCCAGCGCCGGGCTAGCGGGGGAACGATCCTACAATGAGCAGTTCTTC
CDR3aa: CASAGLAGERSYNEQFF
v_gene: TRBV27
abundance: .
d_gene: TRBD2
j_gene: TRBJ2-1

CDR3nt: TGTGCCAGCAGCTTTCGGACAGGGGGCTCCTACGAGCAGTACTTC
CDR3aa: CASSFRTGGSYEQYF
v_gene: TRBV5-4
abundance: .
d_gene: TRBD1
j_gene: TRBJ2-7

CDR3nt: TGTGCCAGCTCACCAGAGAAGTATACAGATACGCAGTATTTT
CDR3aa: CASSPEKYTDTQYF
v_gene: TRBV18
abundance: few
d_gene: .
j_gene: TRBJ2-3

CDR3nt: TGTGCCAGTAGTATAGTAGGGGGCGATGAGCAGTTCTTC
CDR3aa: CASSIVGGDEQFF
v_gene: TRBV19
abundance: .
d_gene: TRBD1
j_gene: TRBJ2-1

CDR3nt: TGTGCCAGCAGTTACGGGGGGTATGATGAGCAGTTCTTC
CDR3aa: CASSYGGYDEQFF
v_gene: TRBV6-6
abundance: .
d_gene: .
j_gene: TRBJ2-1

CDR3nt: TGTGCCAGCAGGACTAGCTCCCTCCCGGGCAATGAGCAGTTCTTC
CDR3aa: CASRTSSLPGNEQFF
v_gene: TRBV2
abundance: .
d_gene: TRBD2
j_gene: TRBJ2-1

CDR3nt: TGTGCCAGCAGCCGCCCTGGTTCTGGGGCCAACGTCCTGACTTTC
CDR3aa: CASSRPGSGANVLTF
v_gene: TRBV7-2
abundance: .
d_gene: .
j_gene: TRBJ2-6

CDR3nt: TGTGCCAGTAGTATTGGGGCCAGGGGGCCTGATACGCAGTATTTT
CDR3aa: CASSIGARGPDTQYF
v_gene: TRBV19
abundance: .
d_gene: TRBD1
j_gene: TRBJ2-3

CDR3nt: TGTGCCAGCAGTTACCGACAGGGGGCTAATGGCTACACCTTC
CDR3aa: CASSYRQGANGYTF
v_gene: TRBV6-5
abundance: .
d_gene: TRBD1
j_gene: TRBJ1-2